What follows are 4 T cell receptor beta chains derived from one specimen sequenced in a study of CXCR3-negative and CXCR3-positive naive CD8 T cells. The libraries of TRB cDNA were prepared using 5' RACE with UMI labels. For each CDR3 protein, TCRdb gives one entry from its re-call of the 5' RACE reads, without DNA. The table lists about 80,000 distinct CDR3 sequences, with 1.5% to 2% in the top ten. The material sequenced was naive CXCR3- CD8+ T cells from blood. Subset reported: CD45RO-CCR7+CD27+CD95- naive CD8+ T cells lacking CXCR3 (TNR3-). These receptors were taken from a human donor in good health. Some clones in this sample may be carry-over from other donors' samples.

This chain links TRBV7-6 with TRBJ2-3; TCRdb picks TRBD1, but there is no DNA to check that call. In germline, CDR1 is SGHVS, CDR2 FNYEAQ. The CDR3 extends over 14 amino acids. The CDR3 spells CASSLVGGTDTQYF.

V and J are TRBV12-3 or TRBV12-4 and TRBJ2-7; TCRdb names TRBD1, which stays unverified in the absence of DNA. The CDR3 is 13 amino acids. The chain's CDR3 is CASSLVQGAEQYF.

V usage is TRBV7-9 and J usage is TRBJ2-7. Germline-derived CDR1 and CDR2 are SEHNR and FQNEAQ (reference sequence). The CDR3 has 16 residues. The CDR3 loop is CASSPNVAKTRYVQYF.

CDR3 loop: CSVEGQGVNQPQHF. The genes are TRBV29-1 and TRBJ1-5; the TCRdb D gene call, TRBD1, has no DNA to confirm it. This CDR3 spans 14 amino acids. Germline V gene data show CDR1 as SQVTM and CDR2 as ANQGSEA.